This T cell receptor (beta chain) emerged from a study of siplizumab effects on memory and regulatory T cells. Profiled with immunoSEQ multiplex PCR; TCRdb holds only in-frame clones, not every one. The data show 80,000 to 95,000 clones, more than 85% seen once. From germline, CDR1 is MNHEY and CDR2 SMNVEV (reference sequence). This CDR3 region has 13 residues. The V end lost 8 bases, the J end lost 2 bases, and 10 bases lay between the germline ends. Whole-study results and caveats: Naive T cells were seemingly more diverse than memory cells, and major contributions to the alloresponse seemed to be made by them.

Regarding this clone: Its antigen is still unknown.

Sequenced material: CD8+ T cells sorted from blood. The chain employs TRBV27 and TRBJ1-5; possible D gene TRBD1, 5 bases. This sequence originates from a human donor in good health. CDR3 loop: CASGPGGNQPQHF. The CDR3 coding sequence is TGTGCCAGCGGTCCGGGGGGCAATCAGCCCCAGCATTTT.